The 29 T cell receptor beta chains below were found in one sample sequenced in a study of blood T cell repertoires in COVID-19. Only in-frame clones appear in the TCRdb table, and some are missing; sequencing was by immunoSEQ multiplex PCR. Found here are around 180,000 clones, around 74% of them singletons; the top ten hold around 2.9%. Sample: peripheral blood. The receptors come from a woman older than 75 with acute or convalescent COVID-19.

The chain uses TRBV18 and TRBJ1-6; no clear D gene. CDR3 length: 15 residues. CDR1 is KGHSH and CDR2 is LQKENI in the germline V gene. Trimming stripped 3 bases from V and 6 bases from J, with 12 bases between. CDR3 nucleotides: TGTGCCAGCTCACCTTCGACAATCCCTAATTCACCCCTCCACTTT. It specifies CASSPSTIPNSPLHF. The full variable domain, in which reference TRBV18 and TRBJ1-6 provide the parts outside the CDR3, is NAGVMQNPRHLVRRRGQEARLRCSPMKGHSHVYWYRQLPEEGLKFMVYLQKENIIDESGMPKERFSAEFPKEGPSILRIQQVVRGDSAAYFCASSPSTIPNSPLHFGNGTRLTVT.

The chain has TRBV30 and TRBJ1-1, with unresolved D. Germline values: CDR1 GTSNPN, CDR2 SVGIG (reference sequence). V dropped 5 bases and J dropped 4 bases, with 14 bases sitting between them. CDR3 length: 13 residues. The DNA of the CDR3 is TGTGCCTGGGGAAGAGCCCGAAGCACTGAAGCTTTCTTT. Protein: CAWGRARSTEAFF.

The rearrangement links TRBV19 to TRBJ1-6, with 9 bases that match TRBD1. Germline CDR1 is LNHDA and CDR2 is SQIVND (reference sequence). V trimming: 6 bases; J trimming: 9 bases; junction bases outside the gene matches: 0. The CDR3 consists of 12 residues. The CDR3 loop reads CASRTGGSPLHF. Here the CDR3 DNA reads TGTGCCAGTAGGACAGGGGGTTCACCCCTCCACTTT.

This clone was observed a few times. The chain is built from TRBV28 and TRBJ1-4; perhaps TRBD1 as D (6 bases). CDR3 size: 13 residues. V was trimmed by 8 bases and J by 8 bases, leaving 15 bases between them. The V gene's germline CDR1 is MDHEN and CDR2 SYDVKM. The CDR3 spells CASRPSGAEKLFF. Written as DNA, the CDR3 is TGTGCCAGCCGACCTTCAGGGGCCGAAAAACTGTTTTTT.

The chain carries TRBV3-1 (or the pseudogene TRBV3-2) and TRBJ1-1, with D uncertain. Germline CDR1 and CDR2: LGHDT and YNNKEL (reference sequence). V shed 4 bases and J shed 8 bases, with 8 bases lying between them. There are 11 residues in the CDR3. CDR3: CASSRGVEAFF. The CDR3, as DNA: TGTGCCAGCAGCCGCGGGGTAGAAGCTTTCTTT.

J is TRBJ1-5 and V is TRBV25-1; tentatively, D is TRBD1 (5 bases). This CDR3 has 14 amino acids. Germline assignment: CDR1 MGHDK and CDR2 SYGVNS. The V end lost 1 base, the J end lost 7 bases, and 11 bases lay between the germline ends. The CDR3 spells CASSESGGRQPQHF. The CDR3 DNA reads TGTGCCAGCAGTGAATCGGGGGGTCGCCAGCCCCAGCATTTT.

The V and J genes are TRBV7-8 and TRBJ1-1; D is unresolved. V was pared by 1 base and J by 1 base, with 10 bases between. Germline assignment: CDR1 SGHVS and CDR2 FQNEAQ. CDR3 length: 15 amino acids. As DNA, the CDR3 is TGTGCCAGCAGCTTAGACAGAGACGCGAACACTGAAGCTTTCTTT. It yields the protein CASSLDRDANTEAFF.

The rearrangement joins TRBV4-3 to TRBJ1-1, with 7 nucleotides matching TRBD1. The germline gives CDR1 LGHNA, CDR2 YSLEER. V shed 5 bases and J 0 bases; nucleotides not matched to a gene: 3. This CDR3 spans 14 amino acids. The CDR3 nucleotides are TGCGCCAGCAGCTTCGACAGGGTGAACACTGAAGCTTTCTTT. Protein: CASSFDRVNTEAFF.

The chain uses TRBV11-3 and TRBJ1-1, with TRBD1 matching 7 bases. The CDR3 covers 13 residues. Germline-derived CDR1 and CDR2 are SGHNT and YENEEA. Germline trimming cut 4 bases from V and 8 bases from J; bases unmatched to any gene: 7. CDR3 sequence reads: CASSSRGDSEAFF. The CDR3, as DNA: TGTGCCAGCAGCTCACGAGGGGACAGCGAAGCTTTCTTT.

The table lists this clone with a few counts. The chain joins TRBV12-3 or TRBV12-4 to TRBJ1-5; possible D gene TRBD1, 5 bases. The CDR3 runs 13 residues. V lost 3 bases, J lost 7 bases, and 10 bases lay in between. CDR3 sequence (DNA): TGTGCCAGCAGTTTTGGGGGAGGACAGCCCCAGCATTTT. Translating it yields CASSFGGGQPQHF.

The rearrangement joins TRBV6-1 to TRBJ2-7; TRBD2 is a possible D gene (6 bases). Germline CDR1 MNHNS, CDR2 SASEGT. V shed 7 bases and J shed 6 bases, with 16 bases lying between them. The CDR3 contains 13 residues. Written as DNA, the CDR3 is TGTGCCAGCATTAATAGGAGGGCCGGCGAGCAGTACTTC. Protein sequence: CASINRRAGEQYF.

This sequence joins TRBV19 and TRBJ2-5; 9 bases align to TRBD1. With 3 bases clipped from V and 5 bases from J, the junction kept 7 bases outside the gene matches. CDR1 is LNHDA and CDR2 is SQIVND in the germline V gene (reference sequence). CDR3 length: 15 residues. CDR3 region: CASSMRTGADETQYF. The CDR3 DNA follows: TGTGCCAGTAGTATGAGGACAGGGGCGGACGAGACCCAGTACTTC.

The genes are TRBV2 and TRBJ1-4; a possible D gene is TRBD1 (6 bases). The CDR3 contains 10 residues. Looked up from germline, CDR1 is SNHLY and CDR2 is FYNNEI. V was clipped by 11 bases and J by 5 bases, with 6 bases between them. The CDR3 DNA is TGTGCCCAGGGGAATGAAAAACTGTTTTTT. Amino acids: CAQGNEKLFF. The complete variable domain, with remaining parts taken from reference TRBV2 and TRBJ1-4, reads EPEVTQTPSHQVTQMGQEVILRCVPISNHLYFYWYRQILGQKVEFLVSFYNNEISEKSEIFDDQFSVERPDGSNFTLKIRSTKLEDSAMYFCAQGNEKLFFGSGTQLSVL.

As DNA, the CDR3 is TGTGCCAGCAGTTTACATGTGGGAGCGACCTATGGCTACACCTTC. It translates to CASSLHVGATYGYTF. The chain has TRBV28 and TRBJ1-2, with no clear D. The CDR3 has 15 residues. Germline CDR1 reads MDHEN; CDR2 reads SYDVKM. V dropped 2 bases and J dropped 4 bases, with 14 bases sitting between them.

This clone was counted between two and nine times. The chain employs TRBV18 and TRBJ2-5, with D tentatively TRBD2 (7 bases). This CDR3 has 17 amino acids. Germline V lookup: CDR1 KGHSH, CDR2 LQKENI. V was pared by 0 bases and J by 2 bases, with 16 bases between. The CDR3 nucleotides read TGTGCCAGCTCACCACCGGCTAGCGGAGGGGGTCAAGAGACCCAGTACTTC. Its protein product is CASSPPASGGGQETQYF.

The chain employs TRBV29-1 and TRBJ2-2; 11 nucleotides match TRBD1. CDR1 and CDR2 (germline): SQVTM, ANQGSEA. With V trimmed by 7 bases and J by 3 bases, 1 base remained unmatched. The CDR3 has 13 residues. Written as DNA, the CDR3 is TGCAGCGCGGACAGGGGGCACACCGGGGAGCTGTTTTTT. It yields the protein CSADRGHTGELFF.

The chain employs TRBV3-1 (or the pseudogene TRBV3-2) and TRBJ2-3; tentative D call: TRBD2 (6 bases). Trimming stripped 6 bases from V and 4 bases from J, with 14 bases between. This CDR3 spans 14 amino acids. Germline values: CDR1 LGHDT, CDR2 YNNKEL (reference sequence). The CDR3 nucleotides are TGTGCCAGCAGGGATACTAGCTCTGCAGATACGCAGTATTTT. Protein: CASRDTSSADTQYF.

Only one count was recorded for this clone. The rearrangement uses TRBV19 and TRBJ1-5; maybe TRBD1 (6 bases). Between the trimmed V and J ends, which lost 5 bases and 0 bases, there was a span of 17 bases. Per the germline V gene, CDR1 is LNHDA and CDR2 is SQIVND (reference sequence). The CDR3 contains 17 residues. CDR3 amino acids: CASSVPLGGGSNQPQHF. The CDR3 DNA reads as TGTGCCAGTAGTGTCCCTCTAGGGGGGGGTAGCAATCAGCCCCAGCATTTT.

The chain uses TRBV6-5 and TRBJ1-4; TRBD1 agrees at 7 bases. Trimming took 6 bases from V and 4 from J; bases not matched to a gene: 5. CDR3 length: 14 residues. Per germline, CDR1 MNHEY and CDR2 SVGAGI. The CDR3 region has the DNA TGTGCCAGCAGCCTTCAGGGGGATAATGAAAAACTGTTTTTT. Protein product: CASSLQGDNEKLFF.

This clone was counted a single time. This chain connects TRBV9 to TRBJ1-4, with 9 bases identical to TRBD1. V lost 3 bases and J lost 8; bases outside the gene matches: 5. The CDR3 is 14 amino acids. Germline V CDR1 and CDR2: SGDLS, YYNGEE. The CDR3 coding sequence is TGTGCCAGCAGCGAACAGGGGGCAAGAGAAAAACTGTTTTTT. Its translation: CASSEQGAREKLFF.

The chain combines TRBV15 with TRBJ2-1, with 9 bases identical to TRBD1. The CDR3 loop spans 15 amino acids. Germline CDR1 and CDR2: LNHNV and YYDKDF (reference sequence). Trimming at V came to 9 bases and at J to 3 bases, leaving 9 bases not matched to a gene. CDR3 coding DNA: TGTGCCACAGTGCCGGGACAGGGTAACTACAATGAGCAGTTCTTC. As protein: CATVPGQGNYNEQFF.

The genes are TRBV27 and TRBJ2-1, with 10 positions matching TRBD2. Germline V gene data show CDR1 as MNHEY and CDR2 as SMNVEV (reference sequence). This CDR3 region has 17 residues. Trimming took 6 bases from V and 8 from J; bases not matched to a gene: 16. The CDR3 is CASSLRQLAGSSHEQFF. The CDR3 DNA reads as TGTGCCAGCAGCCTCCGACAACTAGCGGGAAGTTCCCATGAGCAGTTCTTC.

The CDR3 DNA reads as TGTGCCTGGAGAGCAGGGTCGGGGACCCAGTACTTC. This codes for CAWRAGSGTQYF. This chain uses TRBV30 with TRBJ2-5; D perhaps matches TRBD1 (5 bases). The germline CDR1 and CDR2 sequences are GTSNPN and SVGIG (reference sequence). V was shortened by 3 bases and J by 7 bases, with 12 bases between the two germline ends. CDR3 length: 12 amino acids.

The chain links TRBV3-1 (or the pseudogene TRBV3-2) to TRBJ1-1, with 8 bases that match TRBD1. Losses at the gene ends were 0 bases for V and 10 bases for J; bases not matched to a gene: 1. The CDR3 covers 12 residues. Looked up from germline, CDR1 is LGHDT and CDR2 is YNNKEL (reference sequence). The CDR3 protein is CASSQEGTGAFF. The CDR3 DNA follows: TGTGCCAGCAGCCAAGAAGGGACAGGAGCTTTCTTT.

The CDR3 sequence is CASSLMSGGNTDTQYF. CDR3 nucleotide sequence: TGTGCCAGCTCCCTGATGAGCGGGGGGAACACAGATACGCAGTATTTT. This sequence joins TRBV18 and TRBJ2-3; 9 bases map to TRBD2. This CDR3 comprises 16 residues. Germline values: CDR1 KGHSH, CDR2 LQKENI. With V trimmed by 6 bases and J by 2 bases, 9 bases remained unmatched. The full variable domain, in which reference TRBV18 and TRBJ2-3 provide the parts outside the CDR3, is NAGVMQNPRHLVRRRGQEARLRCSPMKGHSHVYWYRQLPEEGLKFMVYLQKENIIDESGMPKERFSAEFPKEGPSILRIQQVVRGDSAAYFCASSLMSGGNTDTQYFGPGTRLTVL.

CDR3 sequence: CASSPRGQVNTEAFF. In nucleotides, the CDR3 is TGTGCCAGCAGCCCCAGAGGACAGGTGAACACTGAAGCTTTCTTT. The chain uses TRBV14 and TRBJ1-1, with 7 bases fitting TRBD1. The CDR3 is 15 residues long. The V and J ends lost 4 bases and 0 bases, in that order; junction bases with no gene match: 5. CDR1 is SGHDN and CDR2 is FVKESK in the germline V gene.

The J gene is TRBJ2-7, the V gene TRBV19, with 10 positions matching TRBD2. With 2 bases clipped from V and 0 bases from J, the junction kept 1 base outside the gene matches. This CDR3 has 15 residues. Germline loops: CDR1 LNHDA, CDR2 SQIVND (reference sequence). This CDR3 reads CASSITSGTSYEQYF. The CDR3 coding sequence is TGTGCCAGTAGTATAACTAGCGGGACCTCCTACGAGCAGTACTTC.

This clone was seen a handful of times. The chain is built from TRBV6-2 or TRBV6-3 and TRBJ1-5; the match to TRBD1 covers 7 bases. This CDR3 is built from 14 residues. Germline assignment: CDR1 MNHEY and CDR2 SVGEGT. The ends lost 5 bases at V and 2 bases at J; junction bases unmatched: 3. This CDR3 is CASSVTGGNQPQHF. The CDR3 DNA sequence: TGTGCCAGCAGTGTTACAGGGGGCAATCAGCCCCAGCATTTT.

The chain couples TRBV11-2 to TRBJ1-1; D is possibly TRBD1 (6 bases). V lost 9 bases and J 0 bases, leaving 14 bases between the germline ends. CDR1 is SGHAT and CDR2 is FQNNGV in the germline V gene. The CDR3 contains 14 residues. CDR3 region: CASAGAPMNTEAFF. In DNA form, the CDR3 reads TGTGCCAGTGCAGGGGCCCCCATGAACACTGAAGCTTTCTTT.